This T cell receptor beta chain was captured in a study of blood T cell repertoires in COVID-19. Study-level information: Both acute and convalescent COVID-19 samples were obtained from the United States, Italy and Spain. PBMCs, B-cell-depleted T cells, or T cells provided the cDNA or gDNA that made up the material.

Some clones are missing from TCRdb's copy, which holds only in-frame ones; the method was immunoSEQ multiplex PCR. The sample holds 150,000 to 200,000 clones, around 82% seen once. Trimming shortened V by 4 bases and J by 0 bases, and 17 bases separated the two germline ends. The CDR3 is 18 amino acids. Germline CDR1 is SGHRS and CDR2 is YFSETQ. The rearrangement uses TRBV5-1 and TRBJ1-6, with D perhaps matching TRBD1 (6 bases). The TCR originated in a woman aged 55-70 years with acute COVID-19. The source material was PBMCs or T cells enriched from blood (not recorded which). In DNA, the CDR3 is TGCGCCAGCAGCATCGGACAGACTCGAAGCTCCTATAATTCACCCCTCCACTTT. Its translation is CASSIGQTRSSYNSPLHF.